One and the same sample provided the 30 T cell receptor beta chains below, sequenced in a study of blood T cell repertoires in COVID-19. The assay was immunoSEQ multiplex PCR, and TCRdb's table has in-frame clones only and misses some. The sample gives some 370,000 clones, 90% of which show up once; 5% to 8.5% is in the top ten. Sequencing was carried out using peripheral blood. These receptor sequences come from a man younger than 30 with active or convalescent COVID-19.

The chain uses TRBV7-3 and TRBJ2-2; 10 nucleotides agree with TRBD2. Germline loops: CDR1 SGHTA, CDR2 FQGTGA. V trimming: 4 bases; J trimming: 4 bases; junction bases outside the gene matches: 6. This CDR3 comprises 16 residues. CDR3 loop: CASSSQLAGLTGELFF. CDR3 sequence (DNA): TGTGCCAGCAGCTCCCAACTAGCGGGGCTCACCGGGGAGCTGTTTTTT.

The chain has TRBV5-5 and TRBJ2-7, with TRBD2 matching over 7 bases. V lost 0 bases, J lost 1 base, and 4 bases stayed unmatched. The CDR3 contains 15 residues. Germline lookup yields CDR1 SGHKS and CDR2 YYEKEE (reference sequence). The CDR3 DNA sequence: TGTGCCAGCAGCTTGGCGCCTAGCGGATCCTACGAGCAGTACTTC. It encodes CASSLAPSGSYEQYF.

This clone was counted a few times. V usage is TRBV9 and J usage is TRBJ2-7; TRBD2 is a possible D gene (6 bases). The germline CDR1 and CDR2 sequences are SGDLS and YYNGEE. The CDR3 has 16 amino acids. Trimming pared 3 bases from V and 6 bases from J, leaving 22 bases between. This CDR3 reads CASSEGHGLVGGEQYF. CDR3 bases: TGTGCCAGCAGCGAAGGACACGGACTCGTGGGGGGCGAGCAGTACTTC.

V usage is TRBV5-1 and J usage is TRBJ2-7; tentative D call: TRBD2 (6 bases). Per the germline V gene, CDR1 is SGHRS and CDR2 is YFSETQ. The CDR3 runs 15 residues. Between the trimmed V and J ends, which lost 2 bases and 6 bases, there was a span of 18 bases. The CDR3 protein is CASSFAGTEFGEQYF. Written as DNA, the CDR3 is TGCGCCAGCAGCTTTGCGGGGACCGAATTCGGCGAGCAGTACTTC. The variable domain in full, completed from reference TRBV5-1 and TRBJ2-7, reads KAGVTQTPRYLIKTRGQQVTLSCSPISGHRSVSWYQQTPGQGLQFLFEYFSETQRNKGNFPGRFSGRQFSNSRSEMNVSTLELGDSALYLCASSFAGTEFGEQYFGPGTRLTVT.

This chain connects TRBV9 to TRBJ1-3; D remains unclear. The CDR3 is made up of 11 amino acids. V gave up 1 base and J gave up 8 bases, with 4 bases separating them. The germline gives CDR1 SGDLS, CDR2 YYNGEE. The CDR3, as DNA: TGTGCCAGCAGCGTATCGGACACCATATATTTT. It is translated as CASSVSDTIYF.

The table lists this clone with a count of one. The rearrangement joins TRBV10-3 to TRBJ1-1; D perhaps matches TRBD1 (5 bases). Germline V gene data show CDR1 as ENHRY and CDR2 as SYGVKD. The germline V and J ends were trimmed by 8 bases and 0 bases, with 10 bases remaining between them. This CDR3 comprises 13 residues. CDR3 region: CAILEQVNTEAFF. In DNA form, the CDR3 reads TGTGCCATCCTCGAACAGGTGAACACTGAAGCTTTCTTT.

The chain has TRBV28 and TRBJ2-2, with D perhaps TRBD1 (5 bases). Per germline, CDR1 MDHEN and CDR2 SYDVKM. The CDR3 is 16 amino acids. Trimming pared 6 bases from V and 5 bases from J, leaving 19 bases between. CDR3 nucleotide sequence: TGTGCCAGCAGCCCTTGGACACGCCAGGTTACCGGGGAGCTGTTTTTT. Its translation: CASSPWTRQVTGELFF.

The chain recombines TRBV6-2 or TRBV6-3 with TRBJ2-1, with D perhaps TRBD2 (5 bases). The CDR3 has 15 residues. Germline CDR1 MNHEY, CDR2 SVGEGT. The ends were cut back, 5 bases at V and 5 bases at J, with 16 bases in the middle. The DNA for the CDR3 is TGTGCCAGCAGTGATACGGGAATGTGGGACAATGAGCAGTTCTTC. The encoded protein is CASSDTGMWDNEQFF.

The V call is TRBV7-2, the J call TRBJ2-3; weak D call: TRBD2 (6 bases). Germline V CDR1 and CDR2: SGHTA, FQGNSA. V lost 2 bases and J lost 5, with 20 bases in between. CDR3 size: 17 residues. The CDR3 DNA sequence: TGTGCCAGCAGCTTAATGTTGAAGAGCCCAGCGGGAGATACGCAGTATTTT. Encoded protein: CASSLMLKSPAGDTQYF.

The chain carries TRBV19 and TRBJ2-1, with a weak D call TRBD1 (5 bases). V lost 3 bases, J lost 13 bases, and 16 bases lay in between. Germline V gene sequence: CDR1 LNHDA, CDR2 SQIVND (reference sequence). The CDR3 spans 13 residues. CDR3 protein: CASSMDKTRTQFF. The CDR3 DNA is TGTGCCAGTAGTATGGACAAGACTCGAACCCAGTTCTTC.

The gene calls are TRBV4-2 and TRBJ2-2, with 7 bases that match TRBD1. This CDR3 spans 17 amino acids. Germline CDR1 and CDR2: LGHNA and YNFKEQ. Trimming at V came to 0 bases and at J to 0 bases, leaving 4 bases not matched to a gene. The CDR3 loop is CASSQEIGTANTGELFF. The CDR3 DNA sequence: TGTGCCAGCAGCCAAGAGATCGGGACAGCGAACACCGGGGAGCTGTTTTTT.

The chain has TRBV18 and TRBJ2-1, with TRBD1 matching over 8 bases. V lost 3 bases, J lost 4 bases, and 2 bases stayed unmatched. Germline V lookup: CDR1 KGHSH, CDR2 LQKENI. The CDR3 is 14 residues long. CDR3 loop: CASSPDRGYNEQFF. The CDR3 DNA follows: TGTGCCAGCTCACCCGACAGGGGTTACAATGAGCAGTTCTTC.

The CDR3 here is CASSQVVLSSQETQYF. The CDR3 region has the DNA TGCGCCAGCAGCCAAGTTGTTCTCTCCAGTCAAGAGACCCAGTACTTC. This rearrangement joins TRBV4-3 to TRBJ2-5; D is undetermined. This CDR3 contains 16 residues. Per the germline V gene, CDR1 is LGHNA and CDR2 is YSLEER. Trimming removed 1 base at V and 2 bases at J, with 14 bases between.

Written as DNA, the CDR3 is TGTGCCAGCAGTTCGACCAGGGGTTACAATGAGCAGTTCTTC. Amino acids: CASSSTRGYNEQFF. This rearrangement joins TRBV28 to TRBJ2-1, with D possibly being TRBD1 (6 bases). CDR3 size: 14 residues. V dropped 4 bases and J dropped 4 bases, with 11 bases sitting between them. CDR1 and CDR2 (germline): MDHEN, SYDVKM.

The chain uses TRBV7-3 and TRBJ2-1, with 14 bases lining up with TRBD2. Germline V lookup: CDR1 SGHTA, CDR2 FQGTGA. V shed 3 bases, J shed 15 bases, and the junction held 10 bases outside the gene matches. This CDR3 has 15 amino acids. The CDR3 nucleotides are TGTGCCAGCAGCTTGACTAGCGGGGGGGCCCCGGTAAGGTTCTTC. It encodes CASSLTSGGAPVRFF.

V is TRBV11-2 and J is TRBJ2-1; D uncertain. Germline V gene lookup returns CDR1 SGHAT and CDR2 FQNNGV. The CDR3 spans 14 residues. With 0 bases removed from V and 10 bases from J, the gap between germline ends came to 13 bases. The CDR3 loop is CASSLDPIASEQFF. The CDR3 nucleotides are TGTGCCAGCAGCTTAGACCCCATAGCCAGCGAGCAGTTCTTC.

The rearrangement joins TRBV19 to TRBJ2-2; TRBD1 is a possible D gene (6 bases). Per the germline V gene, CDR1 is LNHDA and CDR2 is SQIVND (reference sequence). This CDR3 is 14 amino acids long. Deletions cut 7 bases from V and 0 bases from J, with 9 bases between. In nucleotides, the CDR3 is TGTGCCAGTATAGGGACACCGAACACCGGGGAGCTGTTTTTT. Its translation: CASIGTPNTGELFF.

The chain is built from TRBV4-3 and TRBJ2-6; possible D gene TRBD1, 5 bases. CDR1 LGHNA and CDR2 YSLEER come from the germline V gene. Trimming removed 0 bases at V and 5 bases at J, with 11 bases between. The CDR3 runs 16 residues. The CDR3 sequence: CASSQDLGVRANVLTF. DNA of the CDR3: TGCGCCAGCAGCCAAGATCTAGGGGTCAGGGCCAACGTCCTGACTTTC.

J is TRBJ2-3 and V is TRBV7-9; 7 positions agree with TRBD2. The CDR3 totals 17 residues. After removal of 6 bases from V and 1 base from J, the junction contained 13 bases not matched to a gene. Germline V CDR1 and CDR2: SEHNR, FQNEAQ (reference sequence). The CDR3 region is CASRPGLLLQGTDTQYF. The CDR3 nucleotides are TGTGCCAGCAGACCGGGACTACTGTTACAGGGCACAGATACGCAGTATTTT.

The rearrangement links TRBV29-1 to TRBJ2-3; TRBD2 might be the D (7 bases). V was trimmed by 0 bases and J by 5 bases, leaving 18 bases between them. This CDR3 comprises 16 residues. Germline V lookup: CDR1 SQVTM, CDR2 ANQGSEA. CDR3 sequence (DNA): TGCAGCGTTGAAGAGAGGGGGAGGGGGATTTTAGATACGCAGTATTTT. Amino acids: CSVEERGRGILDTQYF.

The chain recombines TRBV11-1 with TRBJ2-7; possibly TRBD2 for D (6 bases). The CDR3 has 15 residues. Trimming pared 5 bases from V and 2 bases from J, leaving 16 bases between. Per the germline V gene, CDR1 is SGHAT and CDR2 is FQDESV (reference sequence). In nucleotides, the CDR3 is TGTGCCAGCAGCCACGGACTAAGCGGTACCTACGAGCAGTACTTC. Amino acids: CASSHGLSGTYEQYF.

The rearrangement uses TRBV28 and TRBJ1-3; TRBD1 agrees at 8 bases. Trimming at V came to 8 bases and at J to 4 bases, leaving 4 bases not matched to a gene. The CDR3 length is 13 residues. The germline gives CDR1 MDHEN, CDR2 SYDVKM. The CDR3 region has the DNA TGTGCCAGCGCCCGGGACAGGGGAAACACCATATATTTT. Protein: CASARDRGNTIYF.

This rearrangement joins TRBV6-5 to TRBJ1-2; D is unresolved. The CDR3 contains 14 residues. Trimming cost V 0 bases and J 8 bases, with 13 bases left between them. From germline, CDR1 is MNHEY and CDR2 SVGAGI. In DNA form, the CDR3 reads TGTGCCAGCAGTTACTCTCGGGTCAAAAGCGGCTACACCTTC. This encodes CASSYSRVKSGYTF.

The chain has TRBV24-1 and TRBJ2-3; 8 positions agree with TRBD2. J lost 7 bases, V lost 5 bases, and 25 bases had no gene match. This CDR3 region has 20 residues. Germline assignment: CDR1 KGHDR and CDR2 SFDVKD. The CDR3 sequence: CATSASQGRVYGRAIYTQYF. For the CDR3, the DNA is TGTGCCACCAGTGCTTCCCAGGGTAGAGTTTACGGGAGGGCCATCTATACGCAGTATTTT.

A few counts support this clone. The rearrangement links TRBV7-2 to TRBJ1-2; 10 bases agree with TRBD1. Germline assignment: CDR1 SGHTA and CDR2 FQGNSA. V lost 1 base to trimming and J lost 8 bases; unmatched junction nucleotides: 7. This CDR3 contains 15 residues. DNA of the CDR3: TGTGCCAGCAGCTTAGGAACCGGGACAGGGGTAGGCTACACCTTC. This sequence encodes CASSLGTGTGVGYTF.

The chain employs TRBV7-2 and TRBJ1-4; a weak D match, TRBD1 (5 bases). V was cut by 0 bases and J by 3 bases, with 8 bases left in between. The length of the CDR3 is 15 residues. Looked up from germline, CDR1 is SGHTA and CDR2 is FQGNSA. The CDR3 spells CASSLAAGANEKLFF. The CDR3 bases are TGTGCCAGCAGCTTAGCGGCGGGGGCTAATGAAAAACTGTTTTTT.

This clone showed up just once. The rearrangement joins TRBV24-1 to TRBJ1-2, with D maybe TRBD1 (6 bases). The V gene lost 2 bases and the J gene lost 8 bases, with 8 bases spanning the gap. The CDR3 runs 12 residues. Germline V gene data show CDR1 as KGHDR and CDR2 as SFDVKD. CDR3 protein: CATSDSGEGYTF. The CDR3, as DNA: TGTGCCACCAGTGATTCAGGGGAAGGCTACACCTTC.

The CDR3 bases are TGTGCCAGCAGCTTGGGACAGGGGAGGTCCTACGAGCAGTACTTC. Its translation: CASSLGQGRSYEQYF. The chain carries TRBV5-6 and TRBJ2-7, with 8 bases matching TRBD1. Trimming removed 0 bases from V and 1 base from J; junction bases left unmatched: 3. The V gene's germline CDR1 is SGHDT and CDR2 YYEEEE. The CDR3 length is 15 residues.

V is TRBV4-2 and J is TRBJ2-7; TRBD1 aligns across 11 bases. The length of the CDR3 is 15 residues. J lost 4 bases, V lost 3 bases, and 5 bases had no gene match. Germline V gene data show CDR1 as LGHNA and CDR2 as YNFKEQ. The CDR3: CASSHGQGASYEQYF. The CDR3 DNA follows: TGTGCCAGCAGCCACGGACAGGGGGCGTCGTACGAGCAGTACTTC.

The V gene is TRBV15, the J gene TRBJ2-5, with 8 nucleotides matching TRBD2. CDR3 length: 15 residues. Unmatched junction bases numbered 5, after V lost 0 bases and J lost 5 bases. CDR1 and CDR2 (germline): LNHNV, YYDKDF (reference sequence). CDR3 amino acids: CATSRELERGETQYF. The CDR3 DNA is TGTGCCACCAGCAGAGAGCTTGAGCGGGGGGAGACCCAGTACTTC.